This TCR beta chain was captured in a study of CD8+CD57+ T cells in acquired aplastic anemia. The study profiled TCR beta VDJ and CDR3 using genomic DNA as template. One entry per CDR3 protein, called by TCRdb with MiXCR from the reads. The data contain under 500,000 distinct CDR3 sequences, around 30% of them singletons. Sequencing was done on patients that had shown CD8+CD57+ cell expansion by flow cytometry. The blood sampling took place in patients who had so far received no therapy. The study's findings and limits: Twenty-nine CD8+ CDR3 sequences were shared between patients and controls. Researchers reported that CD8+ Simpson's diversity was not significantly different in patients versus controls.

The CDR3 runs 14 residues. With V trimmed by 6 bases and J by 1 base, 6 bases remained unmatched. Germline CDR1 and CDR2: DFQATT and SNEGSKA (reference sequence). Notes on this clonotype: As yet, its antigen is unknown.

The source material was sorted CD4+, CD8+, or CD8+CD57+ T cells (not recorded which) from PBMCs. This sequence joins TRBV20-1 and TRBJ2-1, with 7 nucleotides matching TRBD1. The clonotype was recovered from a human donor with aplastic anemia. The CDR3 is CSAPDRASYNEQFF. DNA of the CDR3: TGCAGTGCCCCTGACAGGGCATCCTACAATGAGCAGTTCTTC.